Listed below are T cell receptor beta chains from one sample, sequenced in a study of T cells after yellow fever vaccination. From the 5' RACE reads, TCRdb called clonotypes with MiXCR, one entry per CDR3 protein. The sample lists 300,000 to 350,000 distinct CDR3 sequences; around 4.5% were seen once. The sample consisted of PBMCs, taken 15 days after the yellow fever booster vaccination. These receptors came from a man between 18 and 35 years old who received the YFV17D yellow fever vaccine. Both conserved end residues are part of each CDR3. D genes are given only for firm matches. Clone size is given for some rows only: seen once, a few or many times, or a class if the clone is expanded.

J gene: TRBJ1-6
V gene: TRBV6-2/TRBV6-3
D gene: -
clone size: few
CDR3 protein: CASGAVYYDNSPLHF
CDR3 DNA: TGTGCCAGCGGCGCGGTGTACTATGATAATTCACCCCTCCACTTT

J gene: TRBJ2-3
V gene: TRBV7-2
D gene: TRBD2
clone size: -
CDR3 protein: CASSPTGLAGGNTQYF
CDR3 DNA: TGTGCCAGCAGCCCTACGGGGCTAGCGGGGGGAAATACGCAGTATTTT

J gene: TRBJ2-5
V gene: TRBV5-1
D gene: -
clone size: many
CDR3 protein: CASSVQESQETQYF
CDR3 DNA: TGCGCCAGCAGCGTACAGGAGTCTCAAGAGACCCAGTACTTC

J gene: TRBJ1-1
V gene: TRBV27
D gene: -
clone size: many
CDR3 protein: CASSFRRNTEAFF
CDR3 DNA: TGTGCCAGCAGTTTTCGAAGGAACACTGAAGCTTTCTTT

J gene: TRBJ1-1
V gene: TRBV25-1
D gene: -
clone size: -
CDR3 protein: CASSVGLTETEAFF
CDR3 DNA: TGTGCCAGCAGCGTGGGCCTCACTGAGACTGAAGCTTTCTTT

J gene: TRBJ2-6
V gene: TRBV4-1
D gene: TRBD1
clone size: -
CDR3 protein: CASSQEGTAPAGANVLTF
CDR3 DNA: TGCGCCAGCAGCCAAGAAGGGACAGCTCCAGCAGGGGCCAACGTCCTGACTTTC

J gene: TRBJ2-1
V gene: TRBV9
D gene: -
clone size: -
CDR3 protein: CASSVDPGSDEQFF
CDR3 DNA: TGTGCCAGCAGCGTAGACCCAGGCTCCGATGAGCAGTTCTTC

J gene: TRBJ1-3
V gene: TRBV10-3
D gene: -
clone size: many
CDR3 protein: CAISEGGNTIYF
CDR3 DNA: TGTGCCATCAGTGAGGGCGGAAACACCATATATTTT

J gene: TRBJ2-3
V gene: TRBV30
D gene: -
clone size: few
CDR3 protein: CACTRGTDTQYF
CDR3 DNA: TGTGCCTGCACCCGGGGCACAGATACGCAGTATTTT

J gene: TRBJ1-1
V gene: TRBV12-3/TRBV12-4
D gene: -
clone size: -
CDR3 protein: CASTATSTEAFF
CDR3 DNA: TGTGCCAGCACCGCAACGAGCACTGAAGCTTTCTTT

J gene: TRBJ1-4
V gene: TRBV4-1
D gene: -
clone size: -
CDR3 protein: CASSQRWLGEKLFF
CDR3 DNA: TGCGCCAGCAGCCAACGATGGTTGGGTGAAAAACTGTTTTTT

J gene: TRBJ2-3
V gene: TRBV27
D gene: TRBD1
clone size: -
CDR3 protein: CAVTGGGTDTQYF
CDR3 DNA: TGTGCCGTGACAGGGGGCGGCACAGATACGCAGTATTTT

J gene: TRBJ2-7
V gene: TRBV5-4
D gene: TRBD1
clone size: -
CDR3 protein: CASSMGQGSSYEQYF
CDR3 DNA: TGTGCCAGCAGCATGGGACAGGGGTCCTCCTACGAGCAGTACTTC

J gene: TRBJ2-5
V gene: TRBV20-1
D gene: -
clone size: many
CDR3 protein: CSAGASGAETQYF
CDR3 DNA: TGCAGTGCGGGGGCTAGTGGGGCCGAGACCCAGTACTTC

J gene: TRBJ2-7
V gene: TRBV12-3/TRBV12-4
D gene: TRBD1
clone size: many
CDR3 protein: CASSLVSDRGYEQYF
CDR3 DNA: TGTGCCAGCAGTTTAGTTTCGGACAGGGGGTACGAGCAGTACTTC

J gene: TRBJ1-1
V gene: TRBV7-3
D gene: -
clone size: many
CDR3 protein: CASSLTTGNTEAFF
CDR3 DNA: TGTGCCAGCAGCTTAACAACCGGGAACACTGAAGCTTTCTTT

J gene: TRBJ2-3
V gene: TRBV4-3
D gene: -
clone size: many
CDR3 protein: CASSPRRESPQYF
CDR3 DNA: TGCGCCAGCAGCCCGAGGAGGGAAAGTCCGCAGTATTTT

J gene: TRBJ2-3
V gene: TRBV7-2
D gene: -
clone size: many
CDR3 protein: CASSFRPRTDTQYF
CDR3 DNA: TGTGCCAGCAGCTTTCGGCCGAGGACAGATACGCAGTATTTT

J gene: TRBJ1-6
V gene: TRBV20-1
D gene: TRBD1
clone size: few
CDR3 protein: CSVPDRGPPLHF
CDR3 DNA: TGCAGTGTTCCTGACAGGGGCCCACCCCTCCACTTT

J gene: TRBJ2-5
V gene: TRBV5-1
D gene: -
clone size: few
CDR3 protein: CASSVGSVETQYF
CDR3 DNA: TGCGCCAGCAGCGTAGGTAGCGTTGAGACCCAGTACTTC

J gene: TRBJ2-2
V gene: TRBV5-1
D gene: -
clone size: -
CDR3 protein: CASSFGTSNTGELFF
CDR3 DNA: TGCGCCAGCAGCTTCGGCACCTCGAACACCGGGGAGCTGTTTTTT

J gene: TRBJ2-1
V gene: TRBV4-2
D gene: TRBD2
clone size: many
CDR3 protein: CASSASGGPGSYNEQFF
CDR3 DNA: TGTGCCAGCAGCGCTAGCGGGGGGCCTGGCAGTTACAATGAGCAGTTCTTC

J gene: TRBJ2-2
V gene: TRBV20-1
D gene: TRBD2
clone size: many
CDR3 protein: CSASLSGGYNTGELFF
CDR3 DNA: TGCAGTGCATCCCTTAGCGGGGGTTATAACACCGGGGAGCTGTTTTTT

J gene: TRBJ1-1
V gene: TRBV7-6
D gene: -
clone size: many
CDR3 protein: CASSAAMNTEAFF
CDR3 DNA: TGTGCCAGCAGCGCCGCGATGAACACTGAAGCTTTCTTT

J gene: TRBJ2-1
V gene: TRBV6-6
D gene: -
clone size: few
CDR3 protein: CASITGGFNEQFF
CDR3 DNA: TGTGCCAGCATCACCGGGGGTTTCAATGAGCAGTTCTTC